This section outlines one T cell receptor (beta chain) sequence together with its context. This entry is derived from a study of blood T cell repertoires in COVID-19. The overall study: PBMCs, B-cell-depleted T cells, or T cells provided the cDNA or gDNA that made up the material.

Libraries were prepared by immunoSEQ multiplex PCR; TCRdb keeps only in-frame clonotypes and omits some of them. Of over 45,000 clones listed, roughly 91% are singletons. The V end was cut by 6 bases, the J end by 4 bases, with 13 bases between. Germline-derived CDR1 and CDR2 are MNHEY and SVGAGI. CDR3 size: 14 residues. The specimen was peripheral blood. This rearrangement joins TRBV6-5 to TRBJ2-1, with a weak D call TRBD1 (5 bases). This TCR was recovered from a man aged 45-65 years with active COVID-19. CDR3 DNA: TGTGCCAGCAGGAGGCAGGGCCTTTACAATGAGCAGTTCTTC. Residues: CASRRQGLYNEQFF.